A single sample gave rise to the 5 T cell receptor gamma chains below, sequenced in a study of gamma-delta chains in newborns, infants, children. TCRdb reprocessed the reads using CATT. The sample shows roughly 3,500 gamma-chain clones, around 61% of them seen only once. Sequences were obtained from blood. These receptor sequences come from a child who was a newborn, infant or young child, either healthy, febrile or measles-vaccinated (not recorded which).

The J gene is TRGJ1 or TRGJ2, the V gene TRGV2. The J gene, absent from TCRdb, was called here by matching the DNA to germline. V trimming: 4 bases; J trimming: 7 bases; junction bases outside the gene matches: 13. The CDR3 has 14 amino acids. Germline assignment: CDR1 EGSNGY and CDR2 YDSYNSKV. CDR3: CATWDGPMGYKKLF. The CDR3 bases are TGTGCCACCTGGGATGGGCCGATGGGATATAAGAAACTCTTT.

This chain links TRGV8 with TRGJ1 or TRGJ2. Germline matching of the DNA provided the J gene here, since TCRdb leaves it blank. The CDR3 consists of 13 residues. Trimming took 2 bases from V and 4 from J; bases not matched to a gene: 5. Germline CDR1 VENAVY, CDR2 YDSYNSRV. The CDR3 is CATWDTLYYKKLF. As DNA, the CDR3 is TGTGCCACCTGGGATACCCTCTATTATAAGAAACTCTTT.

The chain is built from TRGV9 and TRGJ1 or TRGJ2. Germline loops: CDR1 GITISATS, CDR2 ISYDGTV (reference sequence). The CDR3 runs 13 residues. V was clipped by 4 bases and J by 3 bases; unmatched bases: 6. The CDR3 coding sequence is TGTGCCTTGTGGGAACCATTTTATTATAAGAAACTCTTT. Protein product: CALWEPFYYKKLF.

This clone was detected only a few times. The rearrangement joins TRGV4 to TRGJ1 or TRGJ2. The J gene, missing from TCRdb, was assigned here through DNA to germline matching. V dropped 5 bases and J dropped 2; count of bases not matched to a gene: 6. This CDR3 contains 13 residues. Germline V gene lookup returns CDR1 EGSTGY and CDR2 YDSYTSSV. The CDR3 region has the DNA TGTGCCACCTGGGGGTTAGATTATTATAAGAAACTCTTT. As protein: CATWGLDYYKKLF.

The chain joins TRGV2 to TRGJ1 or TRGJ2. Because TCRdb records no J gene, it was assigned here through a match of the DNA to germline. The CDR3 spans 14 residues. Germline V gene data show CDR1 as EGSNGY and CDR2 as YDSYNSKV. V was clipped by 3 bases and J by 9 bases; unmatched bases: 14. For the CDR3, the DNA is TGTGCCACCTGGGACAGGCGCCCTCGCGTTAAGAAACTCTTT. This translates into CATWDRRPRVKKLF.